This T cell receptor (beta chain) originates from a study of T-cell reconstitution after alpha-beta-depleted transplantation in children. Study findings and constraints: Approximately two months post-transplant, alpha-beta T cells reportedly originated from several hundred expanded graft clones. T-cell counts and diversity were attributed mostly to newly produced T cells one year after transplant.

For this clonotype: Its antigen is as yet unknown. A much larger clone differs from this one at a single base, so this may be a read error.

Trimming cost V 2 bases and J 8 bases; bases outside gene matches: 14. This CDR3 is built from 17 residues. CDR1 SGHVS and CDR2 FQNEAQ come from the germline V gene. Unique molecular identifiers featured in how the TCRbeta library was prepared. TCRdb re-called the PCR reads through MiXCR, storing one row per CDR3 protein. The table shows approximately 490,000 distinct CDR3 sequences, with over 9.5% occurring only once. The chain is built from TRBV7-8 and TRBJ2-1; TRBD2 matches at 8 bases. The TCR comes from a child aged 2 to 10 with inherited bone marrow failure, due to receive a stem cell transplant. The starting material was PBMCs, obtained before TCRalphabeta/CD19-depleted stem cell transplant. CDR3 bases: TGTGCCAGCAGCTTAAGGACGGGACTAGTCACTTGGCATGAGCAGTTCTTC. Its translation is CASSLRTGLVTWHEQFF.